This T cell receptor (beta chain) was sequenced in a study of blood T cell repertoires in COVID-19. Study-wide background: Samples of COVID-19 (acute and convalescent) were obtained from the United States, Italy and Spain.

The germline V gene has CDR1 SGHRS and CDR2 YFSETQ. V trimming: 0 bases; J trimming: 2 bases; junction bases outside the gene matches: 4. CDR3 length: 16 amino acids. This clone occurred once. In the original processing: How many nucleated cells were present was estimated from reference gene primer amplification. TCRdb keeps only in-frame clones here, not all; method: immunoSEQ multiplex PCR. For V, J and clone size, that table is used; D and trimming come from the DNA. The table includes under 300,000 clones, around 86% detected once. Material: peripheral blood. The sequence derives from a woman aged 55-75 years with active or convalescent COVID-19. J is TRBJ2-1 and V is TRBV5-1, with 8 bases identical to TRBD2. The CDR3 reads CASSLAGLATYNEQFF. The CDR3 coding sequence is TGCGCCAGCAGCTTGGCTGGACTAGCAACCTACAATGAGCAGTTCTTC. Complete variable domain (other parts from reference TRBV5-1 and TRBJ2-1): KAGVTQTPRYLIKTRGQQVTLSCSPISGHRSVSWYQQTPGQGLQFLFEYFSETQRNKGNFPGRFSGRQFSNSRSEMNVSTLELGDSALYLCASSLAGLATYNEQFFGPGTRLTVL.